This TCR beta chain was recovered during a study of beta chain features in type 1 diabetes. Trimming at V came to 0 bases and at J to 14 bases, leaving 8 bases not matched to a gene. Germline CDR1 and CDR2: SGHDT and YYEEEE. This CDR3 contains 14 residues. This clone was counted only a few times. The antigen remains unidentified. Since all of the isolated RNA was reverse transcribed, expressed TCRB transcripts were what got sequenced. Assay: immunoSEQ multiplex PCR; the TCRdb copy retains only in-frame clones and omits some. In the table there are over 650,000 clones, over 12% of which are singletons. CD45RO/CCR7/CD25/CD127/CD95/CD27 staining was used to isolate CD4+ naive, central memory, regulatory and stem cell-like memory cells by sorting. The study's findings and limits: Moderate yet significant TCRB CDR3 shortening was seen in Type 1 diabetes patients in all four CD4+ subsets. Whether TCRB rearrangement is influenced by HLA type went unresolved here. Junctions at VDJ sites from type 1 diabetes patients had fewer insertions and more deletions. Compared to healthy donors, patients appeared to have naive, central memory and Treg TCRB repertoires that were more alike.

The rearrangement uses TRBV5-6 and TRBJ2-2, with 9 bases identical to TRBD2. The sample comprised naive CD4+ T cells from blood. This receptor was obtained from a man between 18 and 29 years old with type 1 diabetes. CDR3 nucleotides: TGTGCCAGCAGCTTGGACCCTAGCGGGGAGGAACTGTTTTTT. This gives the protein CASSLDPSGEELFF.